In this sample, the clone carrying this TCR beta chain turned up a few times. The TCRbeta library incorporated unique molecular identifiers. TCRdb redid the calling of the PCR reads with MiXCR, one entry per CDR3 protein. The data hold 250,000 to 300,000 distinct CDR3 sequences, with about a tenth observed a single time. This sample is drawn from a study of T-cell reconstitution after alpha-beta-depleted transplantation in children. The CDR3 consists of 16 residues. Germline V gene sequence: CDR1 SGHRS, CDR2 YFSETQ. Unmatched junction bases numbered 6, after V lost 4 bases and J lost 0 bases. The rearrangement joins TRBV5-1 to TRBJ1-4, with 7 bases fitting TRBD1. The sequence came from a human donor who donated a stem cell graft to a child with SCID. This specimen was PBMCs from the stem cell graft donor, taken from the stem cell graft. The CDR3 sequence is CASSPQGHSTNEKLFF. The CDR3 DNA is TGCGCCAGCAGCCCACAGGGGCACTCAACTAATGAAAAACTGTTTTTT.